The present TCR beta chain was sequenced within a study of T cells after yellow fever vaccination. This clonotype has more than one count but fewer than ten. Its antigen is not identified. Each CDR3 protein gets one entry after TCRdb re-called the 5' RACE reads with MiXCR. The table includes 120,000 or so distinct CDR3 sequences, roughly 15% detected once. Findings and limits, study-wide: Most clones from primary vaccination were detected again post-booster (just under 97% CD4, roughly 91% CD8).

This material consisted of CD8+ T cells sorted from PBMCs, taken 5 days after the yellow fever booster vaccination. The receptor's source is a man aged 18-30 years who received the YFV17D yellow fever vaccine.

CDR3 nucleotide sequence: TGTGCCACCCGAGCGGGTATCTCCTACAATGAGCAGTTCTTC. It encodes CATRAGISYNEQFF. V and J are TRBV6-2 or TRBV6-3 and TRBJ2-1, with a tentative D call TRBD2 (6 bases). The CDR3 runs to 14 residues. Germline V gives CDR1 MNHEY, CDR2 SVGEGT. Trimming left V 10 bases short and J 0 bases short, with 13 bases between.